The 16 T cell receptor beta chains given below trace back to one sample, sequenced in a study of somatic mutations in cytotoxic T cells in rheumatoid arthritis. Only in-frame clones appear in the TCRdb table, and some are missing; sequencing was by immunoSEQ multiplex PCR. The data contain around 16,000 clones, approximately 75% of them singletons. The specimen was CD8+ T cells sorted from blood. The receptors stem from an adult with rheumatoid arthritis.

The chain carries TRBV11-3 and TRBJ2-1; 10 bases agree with TRBD2. The CDR3 is made up of 15 amino acids. CDR1 and CDR2 from the germline V gene are SGHNT and YENEEA. The ends lost 8 bases at V and 2 bases at J; junction bases unmatched: 6. CDR3 DNA: TGTGCCAGCGGGGATAGCGGGAGGACCTACAATGAGCAGTTCTTC. Residues: CASGDSGRTYNEQFF.

J is TRBJ2-7 and V is TRBV7-4; D possibly uses TRBD1 or TRBD2 (5 bases each). The CDR3 runs 13 residues. V was cut by 8 bases and J by 3 bases, with 14 bases left in between. Germline V CDR1 and CDR2: SGHVT, SQSDAQ. The CDR3 sequence is CASSPGPRYEQYF. The CDR3 nucleotides read TGTGCCAGCTCCCCGGGACCTCGCTACGAGCAGTACTTC.

For this clone: In the same sample, other DNA sequences code for this CDR3. The V gene is TRBV15, the J gene TRBJ1-2; possible D gene TRBD1, 6 bases. Trimming removed 0 bases at V and 6 bases at J, with 8 bases between. Germline CDR1 reads LNHNV; CDR2 reads YYDKDF (reference sequence). The CDR3 length is 13 residues. This CDR3 is CATSREEGDGYTF. CDR3 DNA: TGTGCCACCAGCAGAGAAGAGGGGGATGGCTACACCTTC.

The rearrangement uses TRBV27 and TRBJ2-7; tentative D call: TRBD2 (5 bases). The V gene lost 4 bases and the J gene lost 3 bases, with 22 bases spanning the gap. Germline values: CDR1 MNHEY, CDR2 SMNVEV (reference sequence). CDR3 length equals 17 residues. CDR3 sequence reads: CASSSHLGLIGGYEQYF. DNA of the CDR3: TGTGCCAGCAGTTCCCACCTCGGATTAATAGGAGGCTACGAGCAGTACTTC.

This sequence joins TRBV27 and TRBJ2-7; TRBD2 matches 16 bases. Germline CDR1 MNHEY, CDR2 SMNVEV (reference sequence). This CDR3 has 19 residues. With 5 bases clipped from V and 0 bases from J, the junction kept 10 bases outside the gene matches. DNA of the CDR3: TGTGCCAGCAGTAGTACGGGACTAGCGGGAGGGCGGGTCTCCTACGAGCAGTACTTC. Amino acid sequence: CASSSTGLAGGRVSYEQYF.

The gene calls are TRBV27 and TRBJ2-7, with 10 positions matching TRBD2. Germline V lookup: CDR1 MNHEY, CDR2 SMNVEV (reference sequence). V shed 5 bases, J shed 1 base, and the junction held 8 bases outside the gene matches. The CDR3 is 16 residues long. The CDR3 nucleotides are TGTGCCAGCAGTCCGCGACTAGCGGGCCTGTCCTACGAGCAGTACTTC. It specifies CASSPRLAGLSYEQYF.

V and J are TRBV6-5 and TRBJ2-3, with D unclear. CDR1 is MNHEY, CDR2 SVGAGI, per germline. The V end was cut by 5 bases, the J end by 3 bases, with 9 bases between. The CDR3 spans 13 residues. The DNA for the CDR3 is TGTGCCAGCAGTGTACTGCGGACAGATACGCAGTATTTT. Its translation: CASSVLRTDTQYF.

The rearrangement links TRBV27 to TRBJ2-3, with D perhaps TRBD1 or TRBD2 (5 bases each). This CDR3 is built from 13 residues. Deletions cut 4 bases from V and 0 bases from J, with 5 bases between. CDR1 is MNHEY, CDR2 SMNVEV, per germline (reference sequence). The chain's CDR3 is CASSWDSTDTQYF. The DNA for the CDR3 is TGTGCCAGCAGTTGGGACAGCACAGATACGCAGTATTTT.

The CDR3 reads CASSSPGEVTEAFF. The CDR3, as DNA: TGTGCCAGCAGCTCGCCTGGGGAGGTAACTGAAGCTTTCTTT. V and J are TRBV7-2 and TRBJ1-1, with D hard to call. The CDR3 extends over 14 amino acids. The germline V and J ends were trimmed by 4 bases and 5 bases, with 14 bases remaining between them. Germline V gene sequence: CDR1 SGHTA, CDR2 FQGNSA.

The count of this clone is one. The genes are TRBV9 and TRBJ2-2; a possible D gene is TRBD2 (7 bases). V lost 0 bases, J lost 5 bases, and 14 bases lay in between. Germline V gene lookup returns CDR1 SGDLS and CDR2 YYNGEE. The CDR3 contains 16 residues. CDR3 coding DNA: TGTGCCAGCAGCGTAGAGGGGGGGGACTTTACCGGGGAGCTGTTTTTT. Its translation is CASSVEGGDFTGELFF.

The J gene is TRBJ2-7, the V gene TRBV5-6; 11 bases line up with TRBD2. Germline V gene lookup returns CDR1 SGHDT and CDR2 YYEEEE. This CDR3 comprises 12 residues. V lost 4 bases and J lost 8; bases outside the gene matches: 2. The CDR3 sequence is CASSLTSGKQYF. The DNA for the CDR3 is TGTGCCAGCAGCCTGACTAGCGGGAAGCAGTACTTC. The entire variable domain, with the rest obtained from reference TRBV5-6 and TRBJ2-7, is as follows: DAGVTQSPTHLIKTRGQQVTLRCSPKSGHDTVSWYQQALGQGPQFIFQYYEEEERQRGNFPDRFSGHQFPNYSSELNVNALLLGDSALYLCASSLTSGKQYFGPGTRLTVT.

The J gene is TRBJ2-1, the V gene TRBV7-9; 10 nucleotides align to TRBD2. The CDR3 length is 15 residues. Trimming at V came to 5 bases and at J to 5 bases, leaving 6 bases not matched to a gene. Germline V CDR1 and CDR2: SEHNR, FQNEAQ (reference sequence). The CDR3 protein is CASSPSGSSDNEQFF. The CDR3 DNA reads TGTGCCAGCAGCCCTAGCGGGAGCAGCGACAATGAGCAGTTCTTC.

This chain joins TRBV2 and TRBJ1-2, with a weak D call TRBD1 (5 bases). The CDR3 runs to 16 residues. The V end was cut by 5 bases, the J end by 2 bases, with 18 bases between. Germline CDR1 reads SNHLY; CDR2 reads FYNNEI. This CDR3 is CASSPYDSSENYGYTF. In DNA, the CDR3 is TGTGCCAGCAGTCCCTATGACAGTTCGGAAAACTATGGCTACACCTTC.

This chain connects TRBV19 to TRBJ2-7, with D unclear. The CDR3 consists of 13 residues. From germline, CDR1 is LNHDA and CDR2 SQIVND (reference sequence). The germline V and J ends were trimmed by 5 bases and 1 base, with 9 bases remaining between them. CDR3 loop: CASSPALSYEQYF. DNA of the CDR3: TGTGCCAGTAGTCCGGCACTTTCCTACGAGCAGTACTTC.

This chain connects TRBV5-1 to TRBJ2-7, with 16 bases matching TRBD2. V trimming: 3 bases; J trimming: 4 bases; junction bases outside the gene matches: 1. Germline CDR1 reads SGHRS; CDR2 reads YFSETQ. This CDR3 comprises 15 residues. The CDR3 protein is CASSWGLAGGYEQYF. CDR3 nucleotide sequence: TGCGCCAGCAGCTGGGGACTAGCGGGAGGGTACGAGCAGTACTTC. Variable domain in full (rest from reference TRBV5-1 and TRBJ2-7): KAGVTQTPRYLIKTRGQQVTLSCSPISGHRSVSWYQQTPGQGLQFLFEYFSETQRNKGNFPGRFSGRQFSNSRSEMNVSTLELGDSALYLCASSWGLAGGYEQYFGPGTRLTVT.

The V call is TRBV10-2, the J call TRBJ2-1, with D possibly being TRBD2 (6 bases). Germline CDR1 WSHSY, CDR2 SAAADI. Trimming left V 6 bases short and J 1 base short, with 13 bases between. CDR3 size: 15 residues. CDR3 protein: CASSPSGSSYNEQFF. The CDR3 DNA reads TGCGCCAGCAGCCCCTCCGGGAGTTCCTACAATGAGCAGTTCTTC.